The 24 T cell receptor beta chains below all came from one sample that was sequenced in a study of T cells in Graves' hyperthyroidism and ophthalmopathy. RNA transcripts gave rise to amplified TCR beta CDR3 regions. With the HTBI primer set, the TCR CDR3 went through a first round of RT-PCR. Each CDR3 protein is one row after TCRdb ran MiXCR on the multiplex PCR reads. The sample carries fewer than 750,000 distinct CDR3 sequences, 35% to 55% recorded once. Input material: peripheral blood or thyroid tissue (not recorded which). These receptors originate from a woman aged 18-30 years with Graves' hyperthyroidism.

The rearrangement joins TRBV5-4 to TRBJ2-5; the D is unclear. TRBJ2-1 explains the end of the DNA better; the J call may be wrong. This CDR3 spans 13 amino acids. Germline V gene lookup returns CDR1 SGHNT and CDR2 YYREEE (reference sequence). The CDR3, as DNA: TGTGCCAGCATGCTCAGGTCCCGGGATGAGCAGTTCTTC. Its protein product is CASMLRSRDEQFF.

Ten or more counts support this clonotype. The V and J genes are TRBV5-6 and TRBJ2-7; D unclear. V gave up 4 bases and J gave up 2 bases, with 13 bases separating them. The CDR3 sequence is 14 residues long. Germline V lookup: CDR1 SGHDT, CDR2 YYEEEE. The CDR3: CASSPSDTTYEQYF. The CDR3 nucleotides are TGTGCCAGCAGCCCCTCGGATACCACCTACGAGCAGTACTTC.

The chain links TRBV7-9 to TRBJ1-1; TRBD1 might be the D (6 bases). The CDR3 is made up of 15 amino acids. Trimming left V 5 bases short and J 3 bases short, with 16 bases between. Germline CDR1 SEHNR, CDR2 FQNEAQ (reference sequence). This CDR3 reads CASSNEDSGYTEAFF. The CDR3 DNA reads TGTGCCAGCAGCAATGAGGACAGCGGATACACTGAAGCTTTCTTT. The whole variable domain, remainder taken from reference TRBV7-9 and TRBJ1-1, is DTGVSQNPRHKITKRGQNVTFRCDPISEHNRLYWYRQTLGQGPEFLTYFQNEAQLEKSRLLSDRFSAERPKGSFSTLEIQRTEQGDSAMYLCASSNEDSGYTEAFFGQGTRLTVV.

The chain recombines TRBV7-4 with TRBJ2-6; no clear D gene. CDR1 SGHVT and CDR2 SQSDAQ come from the germline V gene. The CDR3 spans 17 residues. V was pared by 4 bases and J by 0 bases, with 13 bases between. CDR3 amino acids: CASSCTRSSSGANVLTF. CDR3 coding DNA: TGTGCCAGCAGCTGTACAAGGTCGTCCTCTGGGGCCAACGTCCTGACTTTC.

This clonotype was found once. J is TRBJ2-7 and V is TRBV7-2, with TRBD2 matching 14 bases. This CDR3 is built from 17 residues. The V gene end was trimmed by 6 bases and the J gene end by 2 bases; junction bases not matched to a gene: 9. Germline assignment: CDR1 SGHTA and CDR2 FQGNSA. DNA for the CDR3: TGTGCCAGCAGTTCCATTCGACTAGCGGGAGGGACCTACGAGCAGTACTTC. The encoded protein is CASSSIRLAGGTYEQYF.

The chain employs TRBV29-1 and TRBJ2-5; possible D gene TRBD2, 6 bases. The ends were cut back, 8 bases at V and 4 bases at J, with 11 bases in the middle. Germline V gene data show CDR1 as SQVTM and CDR2 as ANQGSEA. This CDR3 is built from 11 residues. Here the CDR3 DNA reads TGCAGCCGAGGTAGCGGAGAGACCCAGTACTTC. This sequence encodes CSRGSGETQYF.

The rearrangement joins TRBV7-3 to TRBJ2-3; no reliable D call. The CDR3 is 13 residues long. Germline lookup yields CDR1 SGHTA and CDR2 FQGTGA. Trimming shortened V by 2 bases and J by 2 bases, and 5 bases separated the two germline ends. CDR3 residues: CASSLYTTDTQYF. The CDR3 DNA follows: TGTGCCAGCAGCTTATACACCACAGATACGCAGTATTTT. Together with reference TRBV7-3 and TRBJ2-3, the CDR3 gives the full variable domain: GAGVSQTPSNKVTEKGKYVELRCDPISGHTALYWYRQSLGQGPEFLIYFQGTGAADDSGLPNDRFFAVRPEGSVSTLKIQRTERGDSAVYLCASSLYTTDTQYFGPGTRLTVL.

This clonotype was seen only once. The limits of the CDR3 on the DNA are not certain, so only TCRdb's listed CDR3 is given. The rearrangement uses TRBV2 and TRBJ1-4; the table's TRBD1 call for D was not verified on the DNA. The CDR3 has 21 residues if both end residues are counted. Per germline, CDR1 SNHLY and CDR2 FYNNEI. The CDR3 spells CASSEGQAGYEQYFGPEKLFF.

This sequence joins TRBV15 and TRBJ2-3; the D gene is possibly TRBD1 (5 bases). V gave up 3 bases and J gave up 4 bases, with 14 bases separating them. From germline, CDR1 is LNHNV and CDR2 YYDKDF (reference sequence). This CDR3 is 15 amino acids long. CDR3 protein: CATSSFGQGADTQYF. Here the CDR3 DNA reads TGTGCCACCAGCAGCTTCGGGCAGGGTGCAGATACGCAGTATTTT.

The chain recombines TRBV20-1 with TRBJ2-5, with TRBD2 matching over 10 bases. Germline V gene data show CDR1 as DFQATT and CDR2 as SNEGSKA (reference sequence). V trimming: 6 bases; J trimming: 2 bases; junction bases outside the gene matches: 12. The CDR3 is made up of 16 amino acids. The CDR3 DNA reads as TGCAGTGCGGTACGTGGACTAGCGGAGACACAAGAGACCCAGTACTTC. This sequence encodes CSAVRGLAETQETQYF.

This chain joins TRBV4-1 and TRBJ2-5; D gene uncertain. The DNA end lines up better with TRBJ2-1; the J call may be wrong. Germline lookup yields CDR1 MGHRA and CDR2 YSYEKL. CDR3 length: 14 residues. CDR3 amino acids: CASSQAPRSDEQFF. Written as DNA, the CDR3 is TGCGCCAGCAGCCAAGCACCTAGGTCGGATGAGCAGTTCTTC.

The rearrangement joins TRBV29-1 to TRBJ2-7; 8 nucleotides match TRBD1. The ends lost 4 bases at V and 7 bases at J; junction bases unmatched: 0. The V gene's germline CDR1 is SQVTM and CDR2 ANQGSEA. CDR3 length equals 10 residues. The DNA for the CDR3 is TGCAGCGTTGGGGACAGGGAGCAGTACTTC. This gives the protein CSVGDREQYF.

At least ten counts were recorded for this clonotype. This CDR3 is CASRDRVNSEAFF. The CDR3 region has the DNA TGTGCCAGTAGGGACAGGGTCAACTCTGAAGCTTTCTTT. The genes are TRBV19 and TRBJ1-1; 8 bases align to TRBD1. CDR3 size: 13 residues. The V gene's germline CDR1 is LNHDA and CDR2 SQIVND (reference sequence). J gave up 6 bases and V 6 bases, and 6 bases lay outside the gene matches.

This clonotype has a handful of counts. This chain joins TRBV12-3 or TRBV12-4 and TRBJ2-2; perhaps TRBD1 as D (6 bases). Between the trimmed V and J ends, which lost 2 bases and 4 bases, there was a span of 14 bases. The CDR3 sequence is 16 residues long. Here the CDR3 reads CASSLYEGVATGELFF. In nucleotides, the CDR3 is TGTGCCAGCAGTTTATATGAGGGGGTCGCCACCGGGGAGCTGTTTTTT.

The chain joins TRBV20-1 to TRBJ2-5; the D is unclear. With 3 bases removed from V and 5 bases from J, the gap between germline ends came to 7 bases. CDR3 length: 11 amino acids. CDR1 and CDR2 (germline): DFQATT, SNEGSKA (reference sequence). For the CDR3, the DNA is TGCAGTGCTAGCGTCCGGGAGACCCAGTACTTC. It is translated as CSASVRETQYF.

The gene calls are TRBV10-3 and TRBJ2-2; 8 bases match TRBD2. The J segment lost 6 bases and the V segment lost 0 bases, leaving 9 bases of the junction unmatched. Germline assignment: CDR1 ENHRY and CDR2 SYGVKD. This CDR3 has 17 residues. DNA for the CDR3: TGTGCCATCAGTGAGTCGAAGGGAAGCGGGAGAGCCGGGGAGCTGTTTTTT. Its translation: CAISESKGSGRAGELFF.

The genes are TRBV29-1 and TRBJ1-6, with unresolved D. This CDR3 region has 11 residues. Germline V gene sequence: CDR1 SQVTM, CDR2 ANQGSEA. V shed 4 bases and J shed 10 bases, with 8 bases lying between them. The CDR3 nucleotides read TGCAGCGTTGGGCGAGGCTCACCCCTCCACTTT. Its translation is CSVGRGSPLHF. The whole variable domain, remainder taken from reference TRBV29-1 and TRBJ1-6, is SAVISQKPSRDICQRGTSLTIQCQVDSQVTMMFWYRQQPGQSLTLIATANQGSEATYESGFVIDKFPISRPNLTFSTLTVSNMSPEDSSIYLCSVGRGSPLHFGNGTRLTVT.

V usage is TRBV20-1 and J usage is TRBJ1-2, with D perhaps TRBD1 (5 bases). The length of the CDR3 is 13 residues. V gave up 5 bases and J gave up 3 bases, with 13 bases separating them. In germline, CDR1 is DFQATT, CDR2 SNEGSKA (reference sequence). The CDR3 sequence is CSADRRRDYGYTF. Here the CDR3 DNA reads TGCAGTGCTGACCGTCGCAGGGACTATGGCTACACCTTC.

This clonotype has a single count. Here the CDR3 DNA reads TGTGCCAGCAGCTCCTCACTAGCGGGAGTGACCTACGAGCAGTACTTC. This encodes CASSSSLAGVTYEQYF. This chain links TRBV7-9 with TRBJ2-7; TRBD2 agrees at 11 bases. This CDR3 region has 16 residues. The junction had 7 bases not matched to a gene; V was cut back by 4 bases and J by 2 bases. Per the germline V gene, CDR1 is SEHNR and CDR2 is FQNEAQ (reference sequence). The full variable domain, rest sourced from reference TRBV7-9 and TRBJ2-7, is DTGVSQNPRHKITKRGQNVTFRCDPISEHNRLYWYRQTLGQGPEFLTYFQNEAQLEKSRLLSDRFSAERPKGSFSTLEIQRTEQGDSAMYLCASSSSLAGVTYEQYFGPGTRLTVT.

This rearrangement joins TRBV10-3 to TRBJ2-5; a weak D match, TRBD1 (6 bases). V was pared by 3 bases and J by 5 bases, with 19 bases between. In germline, CDR1 is ENHRY, CDR2 SYGVKD. The length of the CDR3 is 16 residues. The CDR3 spells CAISDMGNSGDETQYF. As DNA, the CDR3 is TGTGCCATCAGTGATATGGGGAATTCAGGGGACGAGACCCAGTACTTC.

The chain is built from TRBV14 and TRBJ2-7; 12 bases are a match to TRBD2. Germline values: CDR1 SGHDN, CDR2 FVKESK. The CDR3 runs to 15 residues. V trimming: 4 bases; J trimming: 7 bases; junction bases outside the gene matches: 8. CDR3 DNA: TGTGCCAGCAGCCCGTCGACTAGCGGGAGAACGGAGCAGTACTTC. Translation gives CASSPSTSGRTEQYF. Combining the CDR3 with reference TRBV14 and TRBJ2-7 gives the whole variable domain EAGVTQFPSHSVIEKGQTVTLRCDPISGHDNLYWYRRVMGKEIKFLLHFVKESKQDESGMPNNRFLAERTGGTYSTLKVQPAELEDSGVYFCASSPSTSGRTEQYFGPGTRLTVT.

This clonotype was detected ten times or more. CDR3 DNA sequence: TGTGCCAGCAGCTTAATACAGGGAGTTGATGAAAAACTGTTTTTT. Amino acid sequence: CASSLIQGVDEKLFF. The chain joins TRBV7-9 to TRBJ1-4; tentative D call: TRBD1 (6 bases). Germline V gene sequence: CDR1 SEHNR, CDR2 FQNEAQ (reference sequence). Trimming took off 2 bases at V and 6 bases at J, with 13 bases between the two ends. The CDR3 is 15 amino acids.

This clonotype was counted a few times. The chain recombines TRBV6-1 with TRBJ1-4; TRBD1 aligns across 7 bases. This CDR3 has 16 amino acids. Germline trimming cut 6 bases from V and 0 bases from J; bases unmatched to any gene: 7. In germline, CDR1 is MNHNS, CDR2 SASEGT. In DNA form, the CDR3 reads TGTGCCAGCAGACCGACAGGGCGGGCAACTAATGAAAAACTGTTTTTT. Residues: CASRPTGRATNEKLFF.

This clonotype was picked up many times. The rearrangement joins TRBV12-3 or TRBV12-4 to TRBJ1-4, with D perhaps matching TRBD1 (5 bases). Trimming cost V 3 bases and J 5 bases, with 10 bases left between them. CDR3 length: 14 amino acids. The CDR3 loop is CASSFGHSNEKLFF. CDR3 DNA: TGTGCCAGCAGTTTCGGACACTCAAATGAAAAACTGTTTTTT.